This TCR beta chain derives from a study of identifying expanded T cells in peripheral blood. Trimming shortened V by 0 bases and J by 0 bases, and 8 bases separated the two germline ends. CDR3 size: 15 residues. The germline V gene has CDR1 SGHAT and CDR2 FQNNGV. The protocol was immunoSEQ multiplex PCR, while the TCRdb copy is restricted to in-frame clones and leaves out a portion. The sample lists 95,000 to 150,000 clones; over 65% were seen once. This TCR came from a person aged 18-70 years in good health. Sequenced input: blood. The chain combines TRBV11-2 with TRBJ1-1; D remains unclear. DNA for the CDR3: TGTGCCAGCAGCTTAGATCCTTTCATGAACACTGAAGCTTTCTTT. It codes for CASSLDPFMNTEAFF.